The clone carrying this T cell receptor (beta chain) was observed a few times. Its antigen is still unknown. This entry belongs to a study of blood T cells in healthy people across ages. Study-wide context: Every two T cells gave about one barcoded beta molecule via template switching.

The second PCR ran about 6 to 12 cycles with a sample-barcoded 5' primer and J-beta primers. Unique molecular identifiers of 12 random nucleotides labeled each cDNA. MiXCR, applied by TCRdb to the 5' RACE reads, yields one record per CDR3 protein. The sample has 1.5 million to 2 million distinct CDR3 sequences; 30% to 35% are singletons. This CDR3 spans 14 amino acids. Germline values: CDR1 SQVTM, CDR2 ANQGSEA. Trimming took off 3 bases at V and 3 bases at J, with 15 bases between the two ends. Whole-study findings and limits: Expanded clonotype shifts may have been confounded, as the donors had an unknown CMV status.

The chain combines TRBV29-1 with TRBJ2-7; D is possibly TRBD1 or TRBD2 (5 bases each). This sequence was found in a woman in her 30s in good health. The specimen was blood. As DNA, the CDR3 is TGCAGCGTTGAGGCCGGGACCGACAACTACGAGCAGTACTTC. It specifies CSVEAGTDNYEQYF.